These 28 T cell receptor beta chains came from one sample sequenced in a study of CD8+ T cells in alopecia areata. The treatment denotes: oral pan-JAK inhibitor, 5-10 mg twice daily. cDNA reverse transcribed from extracted RNA served as the sequencing template. Assay: immunoSEQ multiplex PCR; the TCRdb copy retains only in-frame clones and omits some. The profile shows 200,000 to 250,000 clones, about two fifths of them singletons. The input for sequencing was CD4+ T cells sorted from blood, taken around week 30, from a patient treated with tofacitinib. The receptors originated from a human donor with alopecia areata.

V gene TRBV6-1 combines with J gene TRBJ2-5; weak D call: TRBD2 (5 bases). This CDR3 is 13 amino acids long. Germline V gives CDR1 MNHNS, CDR2 SASEGT. V lost 6 bases to trimming and J lost 4 bases, with 12 bases between them. The CDR3 bases are TGTGCCAGCAGCCTCGGGATCAGAGAGACCCAGTACTTC. Protein sequence: CASSLGIRETQYF.

This clone was seen a few times. This chain connects TRBV19 to TRBJ2-1, with D unresolved. Trimming took off 3 bases at V and 15 bases at J, with 15 bases between the two ends. The CDR3 is made up of 12 amino acids. Germline lookup yields CDR1 LNHDA and CDR2 SQIVND (reference sequence). The CDR3 bases are TGTGCCAGTAGTATTACCGGCAACTCTCTGTTCTTC. Translated, it gives CASSITGNSLFF.

CDR3 residues: CASSPLGIGPMQYF. The CDR3 DNA follows: TGTGCCAGCAGCCCACTCGGAATAGGGCCTATGCAGTACTTC. This chain connects TRBV6-5 to TRBJ2-7; no reliable D call. This CDR3 has 14 residues. Germline V gives CDR1 MNHEY, CDR2 SVGAGI. The germline V and J ends were trimmed by 6 bases and 9 bases, with 21 bases remaining between them.

The chain employs TRBV19 and TRBJ2-2, with 9 bases matching TRBD2. J lost 0 bases, V lost 1 base, and 3 bases had no gene match. The CDR3 runs to 17 residues. Germline V gene sequence: CDR1 LNHDA, CDR2 SQIVND (reference sequence). CDR3 DNA: TGTGCCAGTAGTATAGCTCGCGGGAGGGCGAACACCGGGGAGCTGTTTTTT. Translation gives CASSIARGRANTGELFF.

The chain links TRBV4-1 to TRBJ2-6, with D perhaps assigned TRBD1 or TRBD2 (5 bases each). Per the germline V gene, CDR1 is MGHRA and CDR2 is YSYEKL. V lost 2 bases to trimming and J lost 0 bases, with 14 bases between them. The CDR3 runs 18 residues. The CDR3 bases are TGCGCCAGCAGCCAATGGGGGTCAGGCCTCTCTGGGGCCAACGTCCTGACTTTC. Protein product: CASSQWGSGLSGANVLTF.

This clone was observed at least ten times. Additional DNA sequences in this sample encode the identical CDR3. The V gene is TRBV28, the J gene TRBJ1-1; TRBD1 aligns across 10 bases. The V gene end was trimmed by 3 bases and the J gene end by 11 bases; junction bases not matched to a gene: 0. CDR1 is MDHEN, CDR2 SYDVKM, per germline. This CDR3 has 11 amino acids. The CDR3 DNA reads as TGTGCCAGCAGTTTGGGACAGGGGGCTTTCTTT. It translates to CASSLGQGAFF.

The V gene is TRBV15, the J gene TRBJ1-2; a weak D match, TRBD1 (5 bases). The germline V gene encodes CDR1 LNHNV and CDR2 YYDKDF (reference sequence). CDR3 length: 15 residues. V gave up 1 base and J gave up 0 bases, with 9 bases separating them. CDR3 protein: CATSRGQQPNYGYTF. CDR3 sequence (DNA): TGTGCCACCAGCAGAGGACAGCAACCTAACTATGGCTACACCTTC.

Comments on this clone: The same CDR3 can be traced to other DNA sequences in this sample. The chain carries TRBV29-1 and TRBJ1-2, with 7 bases fitting TRBD1. The CDR3 spans 11 residues. V lost 6 bases to trimming and J lost 4 bases; unmatched junction nucleotides: 2. Per germline, CDR1 SQVTM and CDR2 ANQGSEA. The CDR3: CSVGTVYGYTF. The CDR3 DNA is TGCAGCGTAGGGACAGTCTATGGCTACACCTTC.

DNA of the CDR3: TGCGCCAGCAGCCCCGGGGGGGGGCGATACGAGCAGTACTTC. Translation gives CASSPGGGRYEQYF. V and J are TRBV23-1 and TRBJ2-7; TRBD2 matches at 8 bases. TRBV23-1 carries the ORF label, with uncertain function. The ends lost 6 bases at V and 4 bases at J; junction bases unmatched: 8. The CDR3 extends over 14 amino acids.

The V and J genes are TRBV4-1 and TRBJ1-2; D is perhaps TRBD1 (5 bases). The CDR3 spans 16 residues. The germline V gene encodes CDR1 MGHRA and CDR2 YSYEKL. V was trimmed by 4 bases and J by 3 bases, leaving 18 bases between them. CDR3 coding DNA: TGCGCCAGCAGCCGTCCCGGAGGGGTTTTTGACTATGGCTACACCTTC. It codes for CASSRPGGVFDYGYTF.

Comments on this clone: The junction differs from germline at one of its ends, possibly a read error. The chain links TRBV30 to TRBJ1-2; the D is unclear. From germline, CDR1 is GTSNPN and CDR2 SVGIG (reference sequence). The CDR3 is made up of 12 amino acids. CDR3 nucleotides: TGTGCCTGGAGTGTACTCGAGGGAAACAGACGCTTC. Protein sequence: CAWSVLEGNRRF. The complete variable domain, with remaining parts taken from reference TRBV30 and TRBJ1-2, reads SQTIHQWPATLVQPVGSPLSLECTVEGTSNPNLYWYRQAAGRGLQLLFYSVGIGQISSEVPQNLSASRPQDRQFILSSKKLLLSDSGFYLCAWSVLEGNRRFGSGTRLTVV.

The chain couples TRBV25-1 to TRBJ2-1; D remains unclear. CDR1 MGHDK and CDR2 SYGVNS come from the germline V gene. Between the trimmed V and J ends, which lost 1 base and 7 bases, there was a span of 14 bases. The CDR3 covers 15 residues. As DNA, the CDR3 is TGTGCCAGCAGTGAATTGAGTGTCGGGCCGAATGAGCAGTTCTTC. Amino acid sequence: CASSELSVGPNEQFF.

For this clone: This could be a read error, since a much larger clone is one nucleotide away. The chain is built from TRBV7-2 and TRBJ2-3; D unclear. Germline-derived CDR1 and CDR2 are SGHTA and FQGNSA. V was pared by 4 bases and J by 2 bases, with 1 base between. This CDR3 comprises 11 residues. The CDR3 DNA reads as TGTGCCAGCAGCTACACAGATACGCAGTATTTT. Amino acid sequence: CASSYTDTQYF.

V gene TRBV30 combines with J gene TRBJ1-5; D is ambiguous. V was trimmed by 5 bases and J by 8 bases, leaving 13 bases between them. The CDR3 loop spans 12 amino acids. Germline V gene sequence: CDR1 GTSNPN, CDR2 SVGIG (reference sequence). The CDR3 region is CAWSKSGEPQHF. The CDR3 coding sequence is TGTGCCTGGTCAAAGTCCGGGGAGCCCCAGCATTTT.

This clone was seen once. The V and J genes are TRBV5-4 and TRBJ2-1, with 9 bases fitting TRBD1. The CDR3 loop spans 16 amino acids. Germline V lookup: CDR1 SGHNT, CDR2 YYREEE (reference sequence). V dropped 4 bases and J dropped 5; count of bases not matched to a gene: 10. This chain's CDR3 is CASSDNTGGAHNEQFF. The CDR3 coding sequence is TGTGCCAGCAGCGATAATACAGGGGGCGCCCACAATGAGCAGTTCTTC.

This clone was detected only once. This chain uses TRBV5-1 with TRBJ1-3, with 8 nucleotides matching TRBD1. The CDR3 is made up of 17 amino acids. J lost 1 base, V lost 4 bases, and 10 bases had no gene match. The germline V gene has CDR1 SGHRS and CDR2 YFSETQ. The CDR3 nucleotides are TGCGCCAGCAGCCGCCTCGGACAGGGTGCATCTGGAAACACCATATATTTT. It is translated as CASSRLGQGASGNTIYF.

This clone has a handful of counts. The chain couples TRBV6-5 to TRBJ1-1; perhaps TRBD1 as D (6 bases). This CDR3 has 12 residues. V was cut by 6 bases and J by 5 bases, with 10 bases left in between. Germline V gene sequence: CDR1 MNHEY, CDR2 SVGAGI. The CDR3 sequence is CASREGGTEAFF. The CDR3 bases are TGTGCCAGCAGGGAAGGGGGGACTGAAGCTTTCTTT.

The chain is built from TRBV10-3 and TRBJ1-2; 7 bases agree with TRBD1. CDR3 size: 15 residues. With 3 bases clipped from V and 7 bases from J, the junction kept 11 bases outside the gene matches. The germline gives CDR1 ENHRY, CDR2 SYGVKD. In nucleotides, the CDR3 is TGTGCCATCAGTGACTCCGACAGGGTAGCTGGTGGCTACACCTTC. Its translation: CAISDSDRVAGGYTF.

This clone was seen only a few times. This sequence joins TRBV19 and TRBJ2-1, with TRBD2 matching over 11 bases. Trimming removed 2 bases from V and 6 bases from J; junction bases left unmatched: 6. CDR1 is LNHDA, CDR2 SQIVND, per germline (reference sequence). CDR3 length equals 16 residues. CDR3 sequence (DNA): TGTGCCAGTAGTATATCACTAGCGGGAGTCGGCAATGAGCAGTTCTTC. Its translation: CASSISLAGVGNEQFF. The full variable domain, with the rest looked up from reference TRBV19 and TRBJ2-1, is DGGITQSPKYLFRKEGQNVTLSCEQNLNHDAMYWYRQDPGQGLRLIYYSQIVNDFQKGDIAEGYSVSREKKESFPLTVTSAQKNPTAFYLCASSISLAGVGNEQFFGPGTRLTVL.

The genes are TRBV27 and TRBJ1-6; 7 bases are a match to TRBD1. This CDR3 has 13 amino acids. J lost 7 bases, V lost 10 bases, and 7 bases had no gene match. Germline loops: CDR1 MNHEY, CDR2 SMNVEV (reference sequence). CDR3 coding DNA: TGTGCCACCAGACAGGGTCCAAATTCACCCCTCCACTTT. This translates into CATRQGPNSPLHF.

The chain links TRBV7-8 to TRBJ2-3; D perhaps matches TRBD2 (6 bases). The CDR3 has 13 amino acids. Germline V gene sequence: CDR1 SGHVS, CDR2 FQNEAQ. V dropped 6 bases and J dropped 1 base, with 8 bases sitting between them. CDR3 loop: CASRRGRTDTQYF. The CDR3 DNA reads as TGTGCCAGCAGGCGGGGTCGCACAGATACGCAGTATTTT.

The genes are TRBV30 and TRBJ2-2; 9 bases agree with TRBD2. The CDR3 is 16 amino acids. CDR1 and CDR2 from the germline V gene are GTSNPN and SVGIG (reference sequence). The V segment lost 4 bases and the J segment 3 bases; nucleotides outside the gene matches: 9. The DNA of the CDR3 is TGTGCCTGGATCCGGGGGCTAGCGGGACACACCGGGGAGCTGTTTTTT. This codes for CAWIRGLAGHTGELFF.

V usage is TRBV29-1 and J usage is TRBJ1-4, with 7 bases matching TRBD1. CDR1 is SQVTM, CDR2 ANQGSEA, per germline. The J segment lost 7 bases and the V segment lost 7 bases, leaving 12 bases of the junction unmatched. CDR3 length: 14 residues. The CDR3 sequence: CSDQTGMKGEKLFF. Here the CDR3 DNA reads TGCAGCGACCAGACAGGGATGAAGGGTGAAAAACTGTTTTTT.

This clone has only a few counts. The chain joins TRBV27 to TRBJ2-2; 10 bases align to TRBD2. Per the germline V gene, CDR1 is MNHEY and CDR2 is SMNVEV (reference sequence). Losses at the gene ends were 7 bases for V and 8 bases for J; bases not matched to a gene: 10. This CDR3 is built from 15 residues. For the CDR3, the DNA is TGTGCCAGCACCCGTAGCGGGAGGTCAAAAGGGGAGCTGTTTTTT. As protein: CASTRSGRSKGELFF.

The chain recombines TRBV6-6 with TRBJ1-2; a possible D gene is TRBD1 (5 bases). The CDR3 is 14 residues long. V lost 5 bases and J 6 bases, leaving 16 bases between the germline ends. Germline V CDR1 and CDR2: MNHNY, SVGAGI (reference sequence). The CDR3 reads CASSDPRQIDGYTF. In nucleotides, the CDR3 is TGTGCCAGCAGTGACCCGAGACAGATTGATGGCTACACCTTC.

In this sample, this clone turned up a few times. The V gene is TRBV4-1, the J gene TRBJ2-2; the match to TRBD1 covers 8 bases. The J segment lost 6 bases and the V segment lost 5 bases, leaving 8 bases of the junction unmatched. This CDR3 comprises 15 residues. Looked up from germline, CDR1 is MGHRA and CDR2 is YSYEKL. The CDR3 DNA follows: TGCGCCAGCAGCTCTCGGACAGGGTGGGCCGGGGAGCTGTTTTTT. Its protein is CASSSRTGWAGELFF.

This clone was recorded a few times. This chain joins TRBV12-5 and TRBJ2-3; D remains ambiguous. Germline V lookup: CDR1 LGHNT, CDR2 FRNRAP. The CDR3 length is 16 residues. V was pared by 0 bases and J by 1 base, with 11 bases between. DNA of the CDR3: TGTGCTAGTGGTTTGGTACTTGCAGGAGGCACAGATACGCAGTATTTT. Translated: CASGLVLAGGTDTQYF.

The genes are TRBV9 and TRBJ2-5; D remains unclear. The V and J ends lost 0 bases and 4 bases respectively, with 7 bases between them. Germline CDR1 SGDLS, CDR2 YYNGEE. The CDR3 spans 13 residues. The CDR3 is CASSVDNLETQYF. In DNA, the CDR3 is TGTGCCAGCAGCGTAGATAACCTAGAGACCCAGTACTTC.